The clone carrying this T cell receptor (beta chain) was seen at least ten times. The CDR3 is 17 residues long. Germline assignment: CDR1 LGHNT and CDR2 FRNRAP. V lost 5 bases and J 4 bases, leaving 23 bases between the germline ends. This record comes from a study of kidney transplant recipient with SARS-CoV-2 infection. MiXCR, applied by TCRdb to the reads, yields one record per CDR3 protein. The sample holds 250,000 or so distinct CDR3 sequences, about 28% seen once. This TCR came from a male patient aged 25-45 years who had COVID-19 and was a kidney transplant recipient. The graft donor may have given rise to some T cells. The material sequenced was a blood sample, taken at baseline and on day 111 from a kidney transplant recipient. The V call is TRBV12-5, the J call TRBJ1-2; possibly TRBD1 for D (5 bases). In nucleotides, the CDR3 is TGTGCTAGTGGTACGTTCCTTTTGCAGGGAAAGACCTATGGCTACACCTTC. Amino acids: CASGTFLLQGKTYGYTF.